These 10 T cell receptor beta chains were all obtained from the same sample, sequenced in a study of blood T cell repertoires in COVID-19. Only in-frame clones appear in the TCRdb table, and some are missing; sequencing was by immunoSEQ multiplex PCR. The sample consists of tens of thousands of clones, almost 85% of them appearing once. Sequencing used peripheral blood. These receptors all come from a man in his fifties or sixties with COVID-19, enrolled during active disease.

The rearrangement joins TRBV29-1 to TRBJ2-3; possibly TRBD2 for D (5 bases). The CDR3 is made up of 13 amino acids. Trimming left V 8 bases short and J 6 bases short, with 18 bases between. In germline, CDR1 is SQVTM, CDR2 ANQGSEA. Here the CDR3 DNA reads TGCAGCCATCAAGCGACCCAGCGGGATACGCAGTATTTT. Amino acid sequence: CSHQATQRDTQYF.

This rearrangement joins TRBV5-1 to TRBJ1-2, with a tentative D call TRBD1 (5 bases). CDR1 is SGHRS, CDR2 YFSETQ, per germline. The CDR3 contains 14 residues. The V gene lost 0 bases and the J gene lost 8 bases, with 14 bases spanning the gap. The chain's CDR3 is CASSLERGAGGYTF. For the CDR3, the DNA is TGCGCCAGCAGCTTGGAACGCGGGGCAGGGGGCTACACCTTC.

This chain connects TRBV6-2 or TRBV6-3 to TRBJ2-1, with TRBD2 matching over 9 bases. The junction had 13 bases not matched to a gene; V was cut back by 6 bases and J by 4 bases. Germline-derived CDR1 and CDR2 are MNHEY and SVGEGT. This CDR3 spans 17 amino acids. The CDR3 DNA is TGTGCCAGCAGCCCACGAGGGACTAGCAGGATATACAATGAGCAGTTCTTC. Translated, it gives CASSPRGTSRIYNEQFF.

The V and J genes are TRBV10-3 and TRBJ2-2, with 7 bases identical to TRBD2. The CDR3 is 15 residues long. Trimming at V came to 0 bases and at J to 7 bases, leaving 5 bases not matched to a gene. Germline V gene lookup returns CDR1 ENHRY and CDR2 SYGVKD. The CDR3 DNA reads as TGTGCCATCAGTGAGTCCGCGGGAGTGGTCGGGGAGCTGTTTTTT. This codes for CAISESAGVVGELFF.

The chain is built from TRBV30 and TRBJ1-2, with D uncertain. This CDR3 spans 13 amino acids. Trimming stripped 1 base from V and 4 bases from J, with 10 bases between. Germline-derived CDR1 and CDR2 are GTSNPN and SVGIG (reference sequence). The CDR3: CAWSGGSAYGYTF. The CDR3 nucleotides are TGTGCCTGGAGTGGAGGGTCTGCCTATGGCTACACCTTC.

The count of this clone is one. This chain joins TRBV11-2 and TRBJ2-1; 10 positions agree with TRBD2. The CDR3 has 16 amino acids. The ends lost 5 bases at V and 3 bases at J; junction bases unmatched: 7. Germline CDR1 and CDR2: SGHAT and FQNNGV. CDR3 protein: CASSRMTSGFYNEQFF. Written as DNA, the CDR3 is TGTGCCAGCAGCCGGATGACTAGCGGGTTCTACAATGAGCAGTTCTTC.

The chain carries TRBV7-2 and TRBJ2-5; maybe TRBD1 (5 bases). Germline V CDR1 and CDR2: SGHTA, FQGNSA. V was clipped by 5 bases and J by 2 bases, with 12 bases between them. The CDR3 is 14 residues long. The CDR3 DNA reads TGTGCCAGCAGCCTTTCACAGGCTCAAGAGACCCAGTACTTC. It yields the protein CASSLSQAQETQYF.

V is TRBV29-1 and J is TRBJ2-5, with TRBD1 identical over 8 bases. The CDR3 runs to 14 residues. CDR1 is SQVTM, CDR2 ANQGSEA, per germline. The CDR3 reads CGTRGQGMVETQYF. In nucleotides, the CDR3 is TGCGGCACTCGCGGACAGGGAATGGTGGAGACCCAGTACTTC.

This clone was seen just once. The rearrangement links TRBV5-6 to TRBJ1-5; tentative D call: TRBD1 (6 bases). The CDR3 is 13 residues long. From germline, CDR1 is SGHDT and CDR2 YYEEEE. The germline V and J ends were trimmed by 1 base and 8 bases, with 10 bases remaining between them. The CDR3 region is CASSLRGGEPQHF. The CDR3 DNA is TGTGCCAGCAGCTTGAGAGGGGGTGAGCCCCAGCATTTT. The variable domain in full, with the rest retrieved from reference TRBV5-6 and TRBJ1-5, is DAGVTQSPTHLIKTRGQQVTLRCSPKSGHDTVSWYQQALGQGPQFIFQYYEEEERQRGNFPDRFSGHQFPNYSSELNVNALLLGDSALYLCASSLRGGEPQHFGDGTRLSIL.

The V and J genes are TRBV3-1 (or the pseudogene TRBV3-2) and TRBJ2-5; 7 bases map to TRBD2. This CDR3 comprises 13 residues. J lost 3 bases, V lost 4 bases, and 2 bases had no gene match. Germline lookup yields CDR1 LGHDT and CDR2 YNNKEL (reference sequence). The CDR3 sequence: CASSRRGEETQYF. The CDR3 bases are TGTGCCAGCAGCCGACGGGGGGAAGAGACCCAGTACTTC.